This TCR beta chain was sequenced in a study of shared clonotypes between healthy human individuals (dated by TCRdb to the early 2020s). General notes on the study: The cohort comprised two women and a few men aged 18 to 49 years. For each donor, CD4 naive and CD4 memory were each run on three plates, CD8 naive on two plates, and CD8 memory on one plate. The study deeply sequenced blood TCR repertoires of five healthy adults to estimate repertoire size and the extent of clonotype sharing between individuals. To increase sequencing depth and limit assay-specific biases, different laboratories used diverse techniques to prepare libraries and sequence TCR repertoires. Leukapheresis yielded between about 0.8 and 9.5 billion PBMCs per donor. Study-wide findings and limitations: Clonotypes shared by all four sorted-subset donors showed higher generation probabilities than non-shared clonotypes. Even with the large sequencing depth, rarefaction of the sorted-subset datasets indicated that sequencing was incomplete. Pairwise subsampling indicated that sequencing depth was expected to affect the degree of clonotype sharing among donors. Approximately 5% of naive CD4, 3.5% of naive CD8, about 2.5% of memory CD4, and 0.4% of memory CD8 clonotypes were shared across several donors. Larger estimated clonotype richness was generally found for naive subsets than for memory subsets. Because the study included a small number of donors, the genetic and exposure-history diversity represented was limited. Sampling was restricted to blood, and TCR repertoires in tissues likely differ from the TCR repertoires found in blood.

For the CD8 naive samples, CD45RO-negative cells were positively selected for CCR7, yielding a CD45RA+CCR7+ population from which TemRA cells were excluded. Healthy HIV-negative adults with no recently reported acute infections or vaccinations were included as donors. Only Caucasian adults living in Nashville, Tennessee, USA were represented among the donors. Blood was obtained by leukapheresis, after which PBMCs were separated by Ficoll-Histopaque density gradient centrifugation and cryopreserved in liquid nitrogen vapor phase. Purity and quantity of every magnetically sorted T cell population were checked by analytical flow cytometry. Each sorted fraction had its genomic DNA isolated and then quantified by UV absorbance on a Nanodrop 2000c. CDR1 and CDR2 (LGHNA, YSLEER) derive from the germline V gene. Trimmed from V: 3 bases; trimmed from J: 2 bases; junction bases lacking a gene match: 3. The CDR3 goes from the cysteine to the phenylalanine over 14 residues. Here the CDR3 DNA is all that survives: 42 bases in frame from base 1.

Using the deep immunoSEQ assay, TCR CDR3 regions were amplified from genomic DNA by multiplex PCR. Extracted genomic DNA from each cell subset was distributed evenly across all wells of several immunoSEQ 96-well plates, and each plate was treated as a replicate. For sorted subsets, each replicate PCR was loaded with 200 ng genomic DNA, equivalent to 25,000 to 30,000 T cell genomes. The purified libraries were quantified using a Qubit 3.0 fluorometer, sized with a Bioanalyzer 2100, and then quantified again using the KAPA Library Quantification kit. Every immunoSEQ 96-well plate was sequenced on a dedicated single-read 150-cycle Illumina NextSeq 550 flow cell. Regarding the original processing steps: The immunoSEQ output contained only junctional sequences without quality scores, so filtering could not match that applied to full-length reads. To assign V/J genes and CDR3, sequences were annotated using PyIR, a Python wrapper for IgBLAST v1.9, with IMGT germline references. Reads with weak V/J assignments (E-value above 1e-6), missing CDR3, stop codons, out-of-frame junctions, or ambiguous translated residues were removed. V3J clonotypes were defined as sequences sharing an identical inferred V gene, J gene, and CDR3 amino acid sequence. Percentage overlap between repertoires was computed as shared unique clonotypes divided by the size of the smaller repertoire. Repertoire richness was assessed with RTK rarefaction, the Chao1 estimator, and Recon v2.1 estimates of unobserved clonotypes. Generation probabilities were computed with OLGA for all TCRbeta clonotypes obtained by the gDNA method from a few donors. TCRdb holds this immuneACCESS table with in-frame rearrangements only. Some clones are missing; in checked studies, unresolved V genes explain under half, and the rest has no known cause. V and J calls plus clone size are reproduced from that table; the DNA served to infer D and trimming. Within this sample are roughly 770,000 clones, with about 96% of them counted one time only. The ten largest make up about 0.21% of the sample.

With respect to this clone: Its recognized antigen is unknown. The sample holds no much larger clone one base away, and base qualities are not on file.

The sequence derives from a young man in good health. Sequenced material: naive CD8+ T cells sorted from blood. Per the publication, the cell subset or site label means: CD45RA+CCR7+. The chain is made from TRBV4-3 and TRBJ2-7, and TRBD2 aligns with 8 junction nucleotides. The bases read TGCGCCAGCAGCCATGCGGGACTAGCCTACGAGCAGTACTTC. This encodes CASSHAGLAYEQYF.